The next 22 T cell receptor beta chains were all read from a single sample in a study of CD8+ T cells in alopecia areata. Extracted from the samples, RNA was reverse transcribed into cDNA to serve as the sequencing template. The repertoire was sequenced with immunoSEQ multiplex PCR; TCRdb's copy has only in-frame clones and lacks some. The sample lists around 50,000 clones; around 96% were seen once. Sequencing was performed on CD8+ T cells sorted from blood, taken at week 0. The receptors shown here come from a human donor with alopecia areata.

V is TRBV2 and J is TRBJ2-5; TRBD1 agrees at 9 bases. The V gene's germline CDR1 is SNHLY and CDR2 FYNNEI. The CDR3 has 14 amino acids. V was pared by 10 bases and J by 4 bases, with 10 bases of the junction left unmatched. This CDR3 is CATVGTGMSETQYF. The CDR3 DNA is TGTGCCACCGTGGGGACAGGGATGTCAGAGACCCAGTACTTC.

This clone occurred once. This chain connects TRBV5-5 to TRBJ2-2; 9 bases match TRBD1. The germline V gene encodes CDR1 SGHKS and CDR2 YYEKEE (reference sequence). The CDR3 totals 15 residues. The J segment lost 6 bases and the V segment lost 0 bases, leaving 3 bases of the junction unmatched. The CDR3 loop reads CASSLGDREAGELFF. The CDR3 DNA reads as TGTGCCAGCAGCTTGGGGGACAGGGAAGCCGGGGAGCTGTTTTTT.

This chain joins TRBV7-2 and TRBJ2-7; 10 nucleotides agree with TRBD1. The CDR3 length is 14 residues. Germline CDR1 SGHTA, CDR2 FQGNSA. Unmatched junction bases numbered 2, after V lost 3 bases and J lost 3 bases. CDR3 amino acids: CASSFGDRGYEQYF. The CDR3, as DNA: TGTGCCAGCAGCTTTGGGGACAGGGGCTACGAGCAGTACTTC.

CDR3 DNA sequence: TGTGCCAGCAGCTCCCTAATGACTGGGAATTCACCCCTCCACTTT. It encodes CASSSLMTGNSPLHF. V gene TRBV5-4 combines with J gene TRBJ1-6, with unresolved D. V lost 3 bases and J 7 bases, leaving 14 bases between the germline ends. CDR1 and CDR2 (germline): SGHNT, YYREEE (reference sequence). The CDR3 has 15 amino acids. Looking up the rest from reference TRBV5-4 and TRBJ1-6 gives the full variable domain: ETGVTQSPTHLIKTRGQQVTLRCSSQSGHNTVSWYQQALGQGPQFIFQYYREEENGRGNFPPRFSGLQFPNYSSELNVNALELDDSALYLCASSSLMTGNSPLHFGNGTRLTVT.

This chain joins TRBV21-1 and TRBJ2-1. TRBV21-1 constitutes a pseudogene. The CDR3 contains 15 residues. The CDR3 coding sequence is TGTGCCAGCAGCAAAGGGGGGAGCTCCTACAATGAGCAGTTCTTC. It encodes CASSKGGSSYNEQFF.

This clone came up once. The chain joins TRBV19 to TRBJ1-5; D call uncertain. Trimming removed 7 bases at V and 3 bases at J, with 16 bases between. The CDR3 is made up of 15 amino acids. From germline, CDR1 is LNHDA and CDR2 SQIVND (reference sequence). Here the CDR3 reads CASTVRQRANQPQHF. DNA for the CDR3: TGTGCCAGTACAGTGCGGCAGAGGGCCAATCAGCCCCAGCATTTT.

J is TRBJ2-3 and V is TRBV27, with D unresolved. Germline CDR1 is MNHEY and CDR2 is SMNVEV (reference sequence). V lost 6 bases to trimming and J lost 3 bases, with 22 bases between them. This CDR3 has 17 amino acids. CDR3 residues: CASSGPRTFQATDTQYF. In nucleotides, the CDR3 is TGTGCCAGCAGCGGCCCTCGGACCTTCCAGGCGACAGATACGCAGTATTTT.

The V call is TRBV19, the J call TRBJ2-1, with D possibly TRBD2 on 6 matching bases. V was clipped by 5 bases and J by 14 bases, with 19 bases between them. The CDR3 is made up of 13 amino acids. Looked up from germline, CDR1 is LNHDA and CDR2 is SQIVND (reference sequence). The chain's CDR3 is CASSPYSGGGEFF. Here the CDR3 DNA reads TGTGCCAGTAGTCCGTATTCTGGGGGAGGAGAGTTCTTC.

V is TRBV4-1 and J is TRBJ2-1, with D perhaps being TRBD1 or TRBD2 (5 bases each). The CDR3 runs 13 residues. CDR1 and CDR2 from the germline V gene are MGHRA and YSYEKL. V lost 2 bases, J lost 7 bases, and 9 bases lay in between. The CDR3 is CASSQPGTNEQFF. The CDR3 DNA reads TGCGCCAGCAGCCAACCAGGGACGAATGAGCAGTTCTTC.

The rearrangement joins TRBV14 to TRBJ2-2; TRBD2 might be the D (5 bases). V was cut by 0 bases and J by 4 bases, with 9 bases left in between. Germline V lookup: CDR1 SGHDN, CDR2 FVKESK. CDR3 size: 15 residues. The CDR3 DNA sequence: TGTGCCAGCAGCCAAGAGAGGGTCGTCACCGGGGAGCTGTTTTTT. As protein: CASSQERVVTGELFF.

The rearrangement uses TRBV29-1 and TRBJ2-3; the match to TRBD2 covers 9 bases. Germline V CDR1 and CDR2: SQVTM, ANQGSEA. This CDR3 is 15 amino acids long. J was trimmed by 4 bases and V by 1 base; bases with no gene match: 6. In DNA, the CDR3 is TGCAGCGTTGAAGGTGGCGGGGGGGCCCCAGATACGCAGTATTTT. Its translation is CSVEGGGGAPDTQYF.

This chain connects TRBV7-9 to TRBJ2-7; 7 bases agree with TRBD2. CDR1 SEHNR and CDR2 FQNEAQ come from the germline V gene (reference sequence). This CDR3 spans 18 amino acids. Trimming cost V 6 bases and J 6 bases; bases outside gene matches: 23. The CDR3 is CASSLTSSGGDDSGEQYF. CDR3 sequence (DNA): TGTGCCAGCAGTCTTACCTCGTCGGGGGGAGATGATAGTGGCGAGCAGTACTTC.

The chain couples TRBV6-5 to TRBJ2-7; D remains ambiguous. Trimming left V 5 bases short and J 0 bases short, with 14 bases between. Germline CDR1 MNHEY, CDR2 SVGAGI. CDR3 length: 15 residues. This CDR3 reads CASSVSAASSYEQYF. For the CDR3, the DNA is TGTGCCAGCAGTGTGAGTGCTGCGAGCTCCTACGAGCAGTACTTC.

This chain joins TRBV2 and TRBJ2-3; D is possibly TRBD2 (5 bases). Germline V lookup: CDR1 SNHLY, CDR2 FYNNEI. This CDR3 is built from 15 residues. The ends were cut back, 8 bases at V and 5 bases at J, with 20 bases in the middle. CDR3 amino acids: CASGGTEGIRDTQYF. Written as DNA, the CDR3 is TGTGCCAGCGGAGGCACGGAAGGAATAAGAGATACGCAGTATTTT.

The chain carries TRBV5-1 and TRBJ2-5; D is unresolved. The V gene lost 4 bases and the J gene lost 0 bases, with 10 bases spanning the gap. Germline assignment: CDR1 SGHRS and CDR2 YFSETQ. CDR3 size: 14 residues. CDR3 nucleotide sequence: TGCGCCAGCAGCCTCAGGATAGACCAAGAGACCCAGTACTTC. Translating it yields CASSLRIDQETQYF.

The chain recombines TRBV7-8 with TRBJ2-1; D unclear. Germline V CDR1 and CDR2: SGHVS, FQNEAQ. The germline V and J ends were trimmed by 3 bases and 2 bases, with 11 bases remaining between them. This CDR3 region has 15 residues. The CDR3: CASSFLVGAYNEQFF. CDR3 nucleotide sequence: TGTGCCAGCAGCTTTCTGGTAGGCGCCTACAATGAGCAGTTCTTC. Full variable domain (remainder filled in from reference TRBV7-8 and TRBJ2-1): GAGVSQSPRYKVAKRGQDVALRCDPISGHVSLFWYQQALGQGPEFLTYFQNEAQLDKSGLPSDRFFAERPEGSVSTLKIQRTQQEDSAVYLCASSFLVGAYNEQFFGPGTRLTVL.

This chain joins TRBV30 and TRBJ1-2; 10 positions agree with TRBD1. The CDR3 contains 17 residues. Germline CDR1 GTSNPN, CDR2 SVGIG (reference sequence). With V trimmed by 3 bases and J by 3 bases, 13 bases remained unmatched. The CDR3 region is CAWRVMKDRGPDYGYTF. The CDR3 bases are TGTGCCTGGAGGGTGATGAAAGACAGGGGGCCGGACTATGGCTACACCTTC.

The chain uses TRBV29-1 and TRBJ1-2, with D unclear. Germline CDR1 reads SQVTM; CDR2 reads ANQGSEA. Trimming took 6 bases from V and 5 from J, leaving 13 bases between them. The CDR3 totals 12 residues. CDR3 sequence: CSVFDPFYGYTF. DNA of the CDR3: TGCAGCGTCTTCGACCCTTTTTATGGCTACACCTTC.

The J gene is TRBJ1-2, the V gene TRBV7-8; 9 bases are a match to TRBD1. The CDR3 is 16 residues long. Germline V gene sequence: CDR1 SGHVS, CDR2 FQNEAQ. With 1 base clipped from V and 3 bases from J, the junction kept 6 bases outside the gene matches. The CDR3 sequence is CASSLGGQGEDYGYTF. CDR3 nucleotide sequence: TGTGCCAGCAGCTTAGGGGGACAGGGAGAGGACTATGGCTACACCTTC.

The chain uses TRBV9 and TRBJ2-7; D remains ambiguous. Trimming removed 0 bases from V and 3 bases from J, with 10 bases in between. Per germline, CDR1 SGDLS and CDR2 YYNGEE. The CDR3 extends over 14 amino acids. In DNA form, the CDR3 reads TGTGCCAGCAGCGTAGGAGGCGAGAGCTACGAGCAGTACTTC. Protein product: CASSVGGESYEQYF. The whole variable domain, remainder taken from reference TRBV9 and TRBJ2-7, is DSGVTQTPKHLITATGQRVTLRCSPRSGDLSVYWYQQSLDQGLQFLIQYYNGEERAKGNILERFSAQQFPDLHSELNLSSLELGDSALYFCASSVGGESYEQYFGPGTRLTVT.

This clone appeared once. The chain uses TRBV7-2 and TRBJ2-3; 7 positions match TRBD1. V was clipped by 2 bases and J by 3 bases; unmatched bases: 11. The CDR3 has 17 amino acids. Germline CDR1 is SGHTA and CDR2 is FQGNSA. The CDR3 loop reads CASSLYTTGTLTDTQYF. CDR3 nucleotides: TGTGCCAGCAGCTTATATACGACAGGGACCCTGACAGATACGCAGTATTTT.

The chain couples TRBV6-6 to TRBJ2-1, with 8 bases matching TRBD2. The J segment lost 2 bases and the V segment lost 4 bases, leaving 7 bases of the junction unmatched. The CDR3 is made up of 16 amino acids. Germline lookup yields CDR1 MNHNY and CDR2 SVGAGI (reference sequence). CDR3 sequence (DNA): TGTGCCAGCAGTTCTGATGAGCGGGGGCCCTACAATGAGCAGTTCTTC. Protein: CASSSDERGPYNEQFF.